The present entry profiles one T cell receptor (beta chain) with its context. This sample is part of a study of blood T cell repertoires in COVID-19. Overall study context: The origin of the acute and convalescent COVID-19 samples was the United States, Italy and Spain.

Trimming left V 5 bases short and J 4 bases short, with 6 bases between. The CDR3 length is 11 residues. TCRdb keeps only in-frame clones here, not all; method: immunoSEQ multiplex PCR. The data show 130,000 to 150,000 clones, roughly 87% seen once. Input material: peripheral blood. The chain is built from TRBV12-3 or TRBV12-4 and TRBJ2-7; D may be TRBD2 (6 bases). The TCR sequence derives from a woman aged 45-65 years with acute or convalescent COVID-19. The CDR3 is CASSRGYEQYF. In DNA form, the CDR3 reads TGTGCCAGCAGTCGGGGGTACGAGCAGTACTTC.